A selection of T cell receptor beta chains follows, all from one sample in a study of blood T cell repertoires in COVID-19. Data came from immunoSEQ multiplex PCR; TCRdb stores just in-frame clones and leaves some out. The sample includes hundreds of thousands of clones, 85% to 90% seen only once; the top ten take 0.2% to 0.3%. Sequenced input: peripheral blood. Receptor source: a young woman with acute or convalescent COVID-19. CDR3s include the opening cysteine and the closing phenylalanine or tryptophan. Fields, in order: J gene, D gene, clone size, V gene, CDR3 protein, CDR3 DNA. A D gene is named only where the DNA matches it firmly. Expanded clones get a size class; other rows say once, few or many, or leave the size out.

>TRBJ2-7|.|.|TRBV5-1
CASSLRTGFEQYF
TGCGCCAGCAGCCTCCGAACAGGGTTCGAGCAGTACTTC
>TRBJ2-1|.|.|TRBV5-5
CASNQLRDEQFF
TGTGCCAGCAACCAATTGAGGGATGAGCAGTTCTTC
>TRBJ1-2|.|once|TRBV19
CASSPNHSRDWNYGYTF
TGTGCCAGTAGCCCCAACCATTCCCGGGACTGGAACTATGGCTACACCTTC
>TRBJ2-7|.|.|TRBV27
CASSFRGGAYEQYF
TGTGCCAGCAGTTTTAGGGGTGGCGCCTACGAGCAGTACTTC
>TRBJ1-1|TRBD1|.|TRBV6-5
CASRRTGLSNTEAFF
TGTGCCAGCAGAAGGACAGGGCTATCGAACACTGAAGCTTTCTTT
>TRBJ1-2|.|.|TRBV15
CATSSPTGDYGYTF
TGTGCCACCAGCAGTCCGACCGGGGACTATGGCTACACCTTC
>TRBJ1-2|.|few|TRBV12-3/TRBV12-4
CASSPTRNYGYTF
TGTGCCAGCAGCCCGACACGGAACTATGGCTACACCTTC
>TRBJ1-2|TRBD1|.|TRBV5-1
CASRDREGNGYTF
TGCGCCAGCCGGGACAGGGAGGGGAATGGCTACACCTTC
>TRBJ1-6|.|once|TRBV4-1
CASSQGPGRSYNSPLHF
TGCGCCAGCAGCCAAGGCCCAGGGAGGTCCTATAATTCACCCCTCCACTTT
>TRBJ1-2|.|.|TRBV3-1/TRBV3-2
CASSQGAGGYTF
TGTGCCAGCAGCCAAGGAGCGGGAGGCTACACCTTC
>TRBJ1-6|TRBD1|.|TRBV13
CASRRDRGSPLHF
TGTGCCAGCAGACGAGACAGGGGTTCACCCCTCCACTTT
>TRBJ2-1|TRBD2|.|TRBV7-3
CASSLRVAGDNEQFF
TGTGCCAGCAGCTTAAGGGTAGCGGGGGACAATGAGCAGTTCTTC
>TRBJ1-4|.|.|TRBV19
CASWSGKLFF
TGTGCCAGTTGGTCGGGAAAACTGTTTTTT
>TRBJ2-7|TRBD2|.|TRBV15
CATSGTSNGEQYF
TGTGCCACCAGCGGGACTAGCAATGGCGAGCAGTACTTC
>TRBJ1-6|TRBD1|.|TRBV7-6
CASSRNRGGNSPLHF
TGTGCCAGCAGCCGAAACAGGGGCGGCAATTCACCCCTCCACTTT
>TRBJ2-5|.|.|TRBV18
CASSAPRGQATQYF
TGTGCCAGCTCAGCGCCAAGGGGCCAGGCGACCCAGTACTTC
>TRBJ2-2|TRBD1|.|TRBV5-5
CASSLRGQGSNTGELFF
TGTGCCAGCAGCTTGAGAGGACAGGGCTCAAACACCGGGGAGCTGTTTTTT
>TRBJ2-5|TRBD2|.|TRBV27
CASRTSGVLVSQYF
TGTGCCAGCAGGACTAGCGGGGTGTTGGTGTCCCAGTACTTC
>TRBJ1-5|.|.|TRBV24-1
CATSPGRGKGSNQPQHF
TGTGCCACCAGCCCTGGGAGGGGGAAAGGGAGCAATCAGCCCCAGCATTTT
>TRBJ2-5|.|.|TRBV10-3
CAIRPDSKQETQYF
TGTGCCATCAGGCCGGACAGTAAACAAGAGACCCAGTACTTC
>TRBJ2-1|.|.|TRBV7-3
CASSPSTGNEQFF
TGTGCCAGCAGCCCCTCGACAGGTAATGAGCAGTTCTTC
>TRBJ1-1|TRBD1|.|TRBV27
CASSGWTGNTEAFF
TGTGCCAGCAGCGGTTGGACAGGGAACACTGAAGCTTTCTTT
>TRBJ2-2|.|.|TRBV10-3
CAIASGQYTGELFF
TGTGCCATCGCGAGTGGACAGTACACCGGGGAGCTGTTTTTT
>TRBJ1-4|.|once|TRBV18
CASSPEGDEKLFF
TGTGCCAGCTCACCAGAAGGAGATGAAAAACTGTTTTTT
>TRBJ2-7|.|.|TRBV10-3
CAISESYRTGPYEQYF
TGTGCCATCAGTGAGTCCTATAGGACTGGACCCTACGAGCAGTACTTC
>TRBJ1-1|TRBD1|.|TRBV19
CASSTGGTVEAFF
TGTGCCAGTAGTACAGGGGGAACTGTGGAAGCTTTCTTT
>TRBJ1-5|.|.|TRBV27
CASSFYRDSNQPQHF
TGTGCCAGCAGTTTTTACAGGGATAGCAATCAGCCCCAGCATTTT
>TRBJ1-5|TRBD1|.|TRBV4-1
CASSQGGTGMNQPQHF
TGCGCCAGCAGCCAAGGGGGGACAGGGATGAATCAGCCCCAGCATTTT
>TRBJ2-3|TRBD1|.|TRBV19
CASSSIGGQGTDTQYF
TGTGCCAGTTCTAGTATAGGGGGACAGGGCACAGATACGCAGTATTTT
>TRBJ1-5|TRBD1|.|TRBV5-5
CASSLRGTDNQPQHF
TGTGCCAGCAGCTTGAGGGGGACAGACAATCAGCCCCAGCATTTT
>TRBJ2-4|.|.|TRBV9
CASSVEETPGGIQYF
TGTGCCAGCAGCGTAGAGGAGACTCCTGGAGGAATTCAGTACTTC
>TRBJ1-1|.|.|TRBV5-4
CASSLGAGLNTEAFF
TGTGCCAGCAGCTTAGGGGCAGGGTTGAACACTGAAGCTTTCTTT
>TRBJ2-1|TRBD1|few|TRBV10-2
CASSIGTANEQFF
TGCGCCAGCAGTATAGGGACAGCTAATGAGCAGTTCTTC
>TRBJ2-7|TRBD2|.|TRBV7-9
CASSPQRGVTYEQYF
TGTGCCAGCAGCCCCCAGCGGGGGGTAACCTACGAGCAGTACTTC
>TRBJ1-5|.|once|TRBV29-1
CSVESGYNQPQHF
TGCAGCGTTGAGTCGGGGTACAATCAGCCCCAGCATTTT
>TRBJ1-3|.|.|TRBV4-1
CASSQDLNRDSGNTIYF
TGCGCCAGCAGCCAAGATCTGAACAGGGACTCTGGAAACACCATATATTTT
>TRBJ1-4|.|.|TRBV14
CASSPRVGNEKLFF
TGTGCCAGCAGCCCCAGGGTAGGGAATGAAAAACTGTTTTTT
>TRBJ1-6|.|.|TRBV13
CASSSGDYNSPLHF
TGTGCCAGCAGCAGCGGGGATTATAATTCACCCCTCCACTTT
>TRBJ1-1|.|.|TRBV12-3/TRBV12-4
CASSPTGVPKTFF
TGTGCCAGCAGCCCGACCGGGGTCCCGAAGACTTTCTTT
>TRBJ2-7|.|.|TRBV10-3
CAISEYRAYEQYF
TGTGCCATCAGTGAGTACAGAGCCTACGAGCAGTACTTC
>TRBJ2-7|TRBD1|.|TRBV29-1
CSVTGQGANEQYF
TGCAGCGTAACCGGACAGGGGGCTAACGAGCAGTACTTC
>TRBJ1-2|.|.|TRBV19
CASSGSIQGDYGYTF
TGTGCCAGTAGCGGATCAATACAGGGCGACTATGGCTACACCTTC
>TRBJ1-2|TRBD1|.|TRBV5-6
CASSPRPGTDYGYTF
TGTGCCAGCAGCCCGAGACCCGGGACAGACTATGGCTACACCTTC
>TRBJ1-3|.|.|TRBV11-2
CASSDIRVFSGNTIYF
TGTGCCAGCAGTGATATTCGGGTCTTCTCTGGAAACACCATATATTTT
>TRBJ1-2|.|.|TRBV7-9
CASSPSGGVYGYTF
TGTGCCAGCAGCCCTAGCGGGGGCGTCTATGGCTACACCTTC
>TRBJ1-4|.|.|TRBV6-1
CASSEAGEKLFF
TGTGCCAGCAGTGAAGCGGGCGAAAAACTGTTTTTT
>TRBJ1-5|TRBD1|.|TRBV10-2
CASSEGQGSHQPQHF
TGCGCCAGCAGTGAGGGACAGGGGTCTCATCAGCCCCAGCATTTT
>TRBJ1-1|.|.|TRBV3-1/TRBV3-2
CATRPGDRAMNTEAFF
TGTGCCACCCGACCCGGGGATCGGGCCATGAACACTGAAGCTTTCTTT
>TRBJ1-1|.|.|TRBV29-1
CSVFGKGRNTEAFF
TGCAGCGTTTTTGGTAAGGGGCGGAACACTGAAGCTTTCTTT
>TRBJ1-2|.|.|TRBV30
CAWTGDYGYTF
TGTGCCTGGACCGGGGACTATGGCTACACCTTC
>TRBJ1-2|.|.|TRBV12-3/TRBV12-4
CASLDGTNYGYTF
TGTGCCAGTCTGGACGGGACAAACTATGGCTACACCTTC
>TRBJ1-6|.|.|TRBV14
CASSRGGSYNSPLHF
TGTGCCAGCAGCCGAGGGGGCTCCTATAATTCACCCCTCCACTTT
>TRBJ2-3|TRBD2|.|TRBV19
CASSIAGGSTDTQYF
TGTGCCAGTAGTATAGCGGGGGGGAGCACAGATACGCAGTATTTT
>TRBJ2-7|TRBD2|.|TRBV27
CASSVQRGLAYEQYF
TGTGCCAGCAGTGTCCAGCGGGGCCTTGCCTACGAGCAGTACTTC
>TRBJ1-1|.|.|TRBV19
CASSTTRGSNAEAFF
TGTGCCAGTAGCACCACAAGGGGGTCCAACGCTGAAGCTTTCTTT